One sample yielded the 5 T cell receptor beta chains listed below, sequenced in a study of molecular identifiers for immune sequencing clone quantification. TCRdb passed the PCR reads through MiXCR, listing each CDR3 protein once. This repertoire shows over 550,000 distinct CDR3 sequences, roughly 25% found once; its top ten account for 0.78%. Material for sequencing was naive CD8+ T cells from blood, with Jurkat cell RNA spiked in. Sample subset: FACS-sorted CD8+CD4-CCR7+CD45RA+ naive T cells. These TCRs come from a human donor in good health. Some libraries in this study had Jurkat cell RNA spiked in.

With regard to this clonotype: Likely a read error: the CDR3 ends without its conserved phenylalanine or tryptophan. This chain uses TRBV5-1 with TRBJ2-7, with D tentatively TRBD2 (7 bases). The germline V gene encodes CDR1 SGHRS and CDR2 YFSETQ. The CDR3 runs 15 residues. Trimming removed 6 bases from V and 2 bases from J, with 18 bases in between. This CDR3 reads CASTIETGGPYEQYL. In nucleotides, the CDR3 is TGCGCCAGCACCATCGAAACCGGGGGGCCCTACGAGCAGTACCTC.

On this clonotype itself: A much larger clone differs from this one at a single base, so this may be a read error. The CDR3 is CASSQEAGWVRVVSDTQYF. CDR3 DNA: TGTGCCAGCAGCCAAGAAGCAGGGTGGGTTCGTGTCGTGTCAGATACGCAGTATTTT. The J gene is TRBJ2-3, the V gene TRBV3-1; weak D call: TRBD1 (5 bases). The CDR3 covers 19 residues. V dropped 0 bases and J dropped 4 bases, with 23 bases sitting between them. Germline CDR1 is LGHDT and CDR2 is YNNKEL (reference sequence).

The table lists this clonotype with many counts. This CDR3 is CASSSGTSGYGREQYF. CDR3 sequence (DNA): TGTGCCAGCAGCTCGGGGACTAGCGGTTACGGACGGGAGCAGTACTTC. V and J are TRBV9 and TRBJ2-7; 11 positions match TRBD2. Trimming removed 4 bases from V and 7 bases from J; junction bases left unmatched: 13. The CDR3 sequence is 16 residues long. Germline-derived CDR1 and CDR2 are SGDLS and YYNGEE.

The chain has TRBV7-7 and TRBJ2-3; the match to TRBD1 covers 12 bases. The ends lost 1 base at V and 2 bases at J; junction bases unmatched: 7. This CDR3 region has 18 residues. CDR1 and CDR2 (germline): SSHAT, FNYEAQ (reference sequence). DNA of the CDR3: TGTGCCAGCAGCTTAGGAGGGGGGACAGGGGGCGTCACAGATACGCAGTATTTT. This sequence encodes CASSLGGGTGGVTDTQYF. The whole variable domain, filled in from reference TRBV7-7 and TRBJ2-3, reads GAGVSQSPRYKVTKRGQDVTLRCDPISSHATLYWYQQALGQGPEFLTYFNYEAQPDKSGLPSDRFSAERPEGSISTLTIQRTEQRDSAMYRCASSLGGGTGGVTDTQYFGPGTRLTVL.

This clonotype has only a few counts. V gene TRBV7-6 combines with J gene TRBJ2-7; 9 bases are a match to TRBD1. Germline trimming cut 5 bases from V and 2 bases from J; bases unmatched to any gene: 1. The CDR3 loop spans 13 amino acids. Germline values: CDR1 SGHVS, CDR2 FNYEAQ. The CDR3 region has the DNA TGTGCCAGCAGCCACAGGGGGCCCTACGAGCAGTACTTC. It yields the protein CASSHRGPYEQYF.